This T cell receptor (beta chain) was captured in a study of MAIT cells during Salmonella Paratyphi A infection (dated by TCRdb to about 2017). Regarding the research as a whole: Adult volunteers aged 18 to 60 swallowed one dose of 1-5x10^3 CFU of S. Paratyphi A strain NVGH308. Ciprofloxacin 500 mg twice daily for 14 days, starting at diagnosis, was given to diagnosed volunteers.

The research as a whole found: Although the availability of volunteer samples limited sample sizes, the sizes were judged adequate for detecting differences between groups. Compared with healthy controls, diagnosed volunteers had more expansion or contraction among the top five MAIT clonotypes (around 0.52 versus 0.13), a finding that suggests the repertoire is reshaped by infection. The space taken up by over-represented MAIT clonotypes dropped significantly from baseline to mid-infection (about 0.15 to 0.10), while post-infection showed no significant difference.

This clonotype showed up just a few times. It lacks a known antigen. There are no base qualities to consult, and no much larger clone falls within one base. The library came from 5' RACE. TCRbeta was amplified in two PCR rounds using Phusion High-Fidelity polymerase, and the primers carried sample-specific barcodes. To build the TCRbeta libraries, template-switch cDNA synthesis was carried out using SMARTScribe reverse transcriptase along with a TRBC-specific primer. The barcoded samples were pooled and then prepared using the NEBNext Ultra DNA Library Prep Kit for Illumina. Sequencing of the libraries took place on an Illumina MiSeq using the MiSeq reagent kit v2, 300 cycles. On the study's bioinformatics: Jemultiplexer was used to demultiplex reads by barcode, and MiTCR with default parameters handled the alignment. Non-functional sequences were filtered out with VDJtools, and clonotypes were defined by amino acid sequence, with frequencies based on assigned sequence reads. In the clonal space homeostasis analysis, clonotypes were binned by frequency as over-represented (0.05-1), large, medium and small. TCRdb trimmed public reads at Q25 via fastp, called clones via MiXCR and kept in-frame beta chains. For every CDR3 protein sequence, its rows merge into one entry that carries the most common genes and DNA. None of the V and J calls come from the authors' own analysis; TCRdb made them. The sample table shows more than 800 distinct CDR3 sequences, and about 23% are seen once. The ten largest clonotypes hold roughly 60% of the sample.

The time point label for this specimen denotes: before S. Paratyphi A challenge (baseline). Circulating MAIT cell TCRbeta repertoires were profiled longitudinally in over 5 volunteers in whom enteric fever developed after controlled oral challenge with live Salmonella Paratyphi A. Every diagnosed volunteer provided MAIT cell samples at three timepoints: pre-infection, mid-infection and post-infection. Enteric fever was diagnosed as Paratyphi A bacteremia and/or persistent fever above 38 °C lasting more than 12 hours. Challenged volunteers were diagnosed with infection between day 4 and day 7 after challenge. For RNA extraction, between about 5,000 and 11,000 MAIT cells from each sample were sorted straight into RNAqueous-Micro lysis buffer. Lymphoprep gradient centrifugation was used to isolate peripheral blood mononuclear cells from blood samples and leukocyte cones. Sorting was done on either a BD FACSAria Fusion or a BD FACSAria III sorter.

Sequenced material: MAIT cells from blood, taken at the first sampling point of the challenge study. This receptor was obtained from a person aged 18-70 years who was deliberately infected with Salmonella Paratyphi A in a paratyphoid fever challenge study.

The DNA sequence reads TGTGCCAGCAGCTTAGGACAGGGTAGCACCGGGGAGCTGTTTTTT. Its product reads: CASSLGQGSTGELFF. The sequence is built from TRBV7-2 and TRBJ2-2, and 7 junctional nucleotides match TRBD1. From cysteine to phenylalanine, the CDR3 is 15 amino acids long. Just CDR3 DNA is preserved here, 45 bases in frame from base 1. The germline V gene sets CDR1 to SGHTA and CDR2 to FQGNSA. Relative to germline, V is missing 1 base and J is missing 4 bases, with 3 bases of the junction outside any gene match.